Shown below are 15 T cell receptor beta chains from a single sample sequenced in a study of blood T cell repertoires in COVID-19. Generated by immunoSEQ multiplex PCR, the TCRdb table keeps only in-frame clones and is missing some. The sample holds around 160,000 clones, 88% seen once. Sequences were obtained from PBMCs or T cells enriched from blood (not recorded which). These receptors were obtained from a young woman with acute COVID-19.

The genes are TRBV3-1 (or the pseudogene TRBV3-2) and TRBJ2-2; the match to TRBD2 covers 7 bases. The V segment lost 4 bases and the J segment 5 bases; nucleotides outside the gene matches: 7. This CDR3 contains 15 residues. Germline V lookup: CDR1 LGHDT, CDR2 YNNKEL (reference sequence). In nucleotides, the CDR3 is TGTGCCAGCAGCCTCTCTTTCGGGGGGACCGGGGAGCTGTTTTTT. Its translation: CASSLSFGGTGELFF.

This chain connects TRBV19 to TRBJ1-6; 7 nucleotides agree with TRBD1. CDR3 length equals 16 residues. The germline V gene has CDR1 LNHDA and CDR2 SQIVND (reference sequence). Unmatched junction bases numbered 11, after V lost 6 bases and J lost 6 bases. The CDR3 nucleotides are TGTGCCAGTAGGACAGGGACCTCGACGGGTAATTCACCCCTCCACTTT. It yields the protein CASRTGTSTGNSPLHF.

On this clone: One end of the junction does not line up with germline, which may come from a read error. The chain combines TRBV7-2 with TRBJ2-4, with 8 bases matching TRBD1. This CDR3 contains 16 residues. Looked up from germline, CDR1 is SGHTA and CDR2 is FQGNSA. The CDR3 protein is CASSLAQGALSGIQYF. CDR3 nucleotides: TGTGCCAGCAGCCTAGCTCAGGGGGCTCTAAGTGGCATTCAGTACTTC.

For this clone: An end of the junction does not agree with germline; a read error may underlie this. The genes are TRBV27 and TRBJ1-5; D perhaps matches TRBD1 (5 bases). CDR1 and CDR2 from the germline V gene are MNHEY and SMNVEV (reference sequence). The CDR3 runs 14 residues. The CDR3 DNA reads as TGTGCCAGCGGTTTCGGCAGGGCGGTTCAGCCCCAGCATTTT. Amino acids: CASGFGRAVQPQHF.

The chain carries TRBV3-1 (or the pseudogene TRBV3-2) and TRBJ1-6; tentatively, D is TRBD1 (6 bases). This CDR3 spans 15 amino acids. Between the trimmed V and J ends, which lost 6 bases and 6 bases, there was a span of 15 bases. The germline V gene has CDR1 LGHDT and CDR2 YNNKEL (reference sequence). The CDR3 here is CASSNLDRPNSPLHF. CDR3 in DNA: TGTGCCAGCAGTAACCTGGACAGACCTAATTCACCCCTCCACTTT.

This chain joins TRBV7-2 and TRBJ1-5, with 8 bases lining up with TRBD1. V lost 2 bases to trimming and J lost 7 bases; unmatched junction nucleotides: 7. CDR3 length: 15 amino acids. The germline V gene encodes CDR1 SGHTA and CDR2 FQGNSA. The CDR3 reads CASSLSRDRGQPQHF. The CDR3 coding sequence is TGTGCCAGCAGCTTATCGAGAGACAGGGGACAGCCCCAGCATTTT.

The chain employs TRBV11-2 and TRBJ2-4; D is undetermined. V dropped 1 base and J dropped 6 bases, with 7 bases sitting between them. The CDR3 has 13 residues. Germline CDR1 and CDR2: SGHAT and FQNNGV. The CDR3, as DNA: TGTGCCAGCAGCTTAGCCGTCGGAAACATTCAGTACTTC. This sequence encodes CASSLAVGNIQYF.

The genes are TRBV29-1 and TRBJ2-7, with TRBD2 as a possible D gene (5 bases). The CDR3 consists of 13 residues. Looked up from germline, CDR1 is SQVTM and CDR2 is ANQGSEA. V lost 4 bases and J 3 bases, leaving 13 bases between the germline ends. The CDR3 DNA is TGCAGCGTTGTAGGCCCCCGGGGCTACGAGCAGTACTTC. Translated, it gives CSVVGPRGYEQYF.

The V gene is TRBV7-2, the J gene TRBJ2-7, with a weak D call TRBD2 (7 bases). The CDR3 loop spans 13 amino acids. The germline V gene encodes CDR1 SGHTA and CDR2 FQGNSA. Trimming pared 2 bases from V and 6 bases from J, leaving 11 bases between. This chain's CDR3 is CASSLNREGEQYF. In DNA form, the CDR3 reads TGTGCCAGCAGCTTAAACAGGGAGGGCGAGCAGTACTTC. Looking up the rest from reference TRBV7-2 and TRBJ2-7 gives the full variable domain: GAGVSQSPSNKVTEKGKDVELRCDPISGHTALYWYRQSLGQGLEFLIYFQGNSAPDKSGLPSDRFSAERTGGSVSTLTIQRTQQEDSAVYLCASSLNREGEQYFGPGTRLTVT.

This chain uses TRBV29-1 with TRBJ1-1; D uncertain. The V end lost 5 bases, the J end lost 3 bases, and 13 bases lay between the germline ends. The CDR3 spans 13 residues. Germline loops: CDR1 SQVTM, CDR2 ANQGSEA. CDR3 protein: CSVYGTVDTEAFF. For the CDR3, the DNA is TGCAGCGTTTATGGAACAGTTGACACTGAAGCTTTCTTT.

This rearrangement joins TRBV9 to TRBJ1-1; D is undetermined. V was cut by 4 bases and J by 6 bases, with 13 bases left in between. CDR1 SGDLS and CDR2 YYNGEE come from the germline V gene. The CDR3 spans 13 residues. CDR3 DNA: TGTGCCAGCAGCCCGGAAGTCGCGGCTGAAGCTTTCTTT. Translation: CASSPEVAAEAFF.

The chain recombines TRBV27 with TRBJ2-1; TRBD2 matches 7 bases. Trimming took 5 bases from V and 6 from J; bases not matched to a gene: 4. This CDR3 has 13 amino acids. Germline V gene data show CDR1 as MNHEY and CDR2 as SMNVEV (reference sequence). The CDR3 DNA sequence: TGTGCCAGCAGTCATACTAGCGCCAATGAGCAGTTCTTC. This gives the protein CASSHTSANEQFF.

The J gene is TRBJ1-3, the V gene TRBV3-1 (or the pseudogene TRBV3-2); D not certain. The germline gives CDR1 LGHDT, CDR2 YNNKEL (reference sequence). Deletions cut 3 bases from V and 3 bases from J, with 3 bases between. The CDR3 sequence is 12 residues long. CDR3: CASSQRGNTIYF. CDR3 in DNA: TGTGCCAGCAGCCAGCGTGGAAACACCATATATTTT.

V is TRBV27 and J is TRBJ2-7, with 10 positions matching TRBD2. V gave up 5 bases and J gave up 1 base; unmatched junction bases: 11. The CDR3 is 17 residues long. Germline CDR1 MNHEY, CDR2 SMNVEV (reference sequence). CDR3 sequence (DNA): TGTGCCAGCAGTAGGGGACTAGCGCTTGGAGAGTCCTACGAGCAGTACTTC. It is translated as CASSRGLALGESYEQYF.

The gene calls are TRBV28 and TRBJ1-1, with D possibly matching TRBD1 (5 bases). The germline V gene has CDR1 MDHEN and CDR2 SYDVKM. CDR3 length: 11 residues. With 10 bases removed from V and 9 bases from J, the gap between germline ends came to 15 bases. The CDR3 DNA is TGTGCCACCTTCCACCGGGGGAAAGCTTTCTTT. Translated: CATFHRGKAFF.